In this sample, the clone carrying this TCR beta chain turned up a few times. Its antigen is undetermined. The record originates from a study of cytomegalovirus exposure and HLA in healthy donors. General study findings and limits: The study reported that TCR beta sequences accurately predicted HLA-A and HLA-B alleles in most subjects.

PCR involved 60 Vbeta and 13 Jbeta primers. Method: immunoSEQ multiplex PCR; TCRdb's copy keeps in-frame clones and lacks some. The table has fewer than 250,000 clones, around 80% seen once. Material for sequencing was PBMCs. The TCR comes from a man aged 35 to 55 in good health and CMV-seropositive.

The CDR3 DNA reads as TGTGCCAGCAGGGGACAGGGCAATGGCTACACCTTC. Its translation: CASRGQGNGYTF. The V and J genes are TRBV7-9 and TRBJ1-2; 9 positions agree with TRBD1. The germline V gene has CDR1 SEHNR and CDR2 FQNEAQ (reference sequence). This CDR3 comprises 12 residues. With 6 bases clipped from V and 6 bases from J, the junction kept 2 bases outside the gene matches. The full variable domain, its missing parts supplied by reference TRBV7-9 and TRBJ1-2, is DTGVSQNPRHKITKRGQNVTFRCDPISEHNRLYWYRQTLGQGPEFLTYFQNEAQLEKSRLLSDRFSAERPKGSFSTLEIQRTEQGDSAMYLCASRGQGNGYTFGSGTRLTVV.